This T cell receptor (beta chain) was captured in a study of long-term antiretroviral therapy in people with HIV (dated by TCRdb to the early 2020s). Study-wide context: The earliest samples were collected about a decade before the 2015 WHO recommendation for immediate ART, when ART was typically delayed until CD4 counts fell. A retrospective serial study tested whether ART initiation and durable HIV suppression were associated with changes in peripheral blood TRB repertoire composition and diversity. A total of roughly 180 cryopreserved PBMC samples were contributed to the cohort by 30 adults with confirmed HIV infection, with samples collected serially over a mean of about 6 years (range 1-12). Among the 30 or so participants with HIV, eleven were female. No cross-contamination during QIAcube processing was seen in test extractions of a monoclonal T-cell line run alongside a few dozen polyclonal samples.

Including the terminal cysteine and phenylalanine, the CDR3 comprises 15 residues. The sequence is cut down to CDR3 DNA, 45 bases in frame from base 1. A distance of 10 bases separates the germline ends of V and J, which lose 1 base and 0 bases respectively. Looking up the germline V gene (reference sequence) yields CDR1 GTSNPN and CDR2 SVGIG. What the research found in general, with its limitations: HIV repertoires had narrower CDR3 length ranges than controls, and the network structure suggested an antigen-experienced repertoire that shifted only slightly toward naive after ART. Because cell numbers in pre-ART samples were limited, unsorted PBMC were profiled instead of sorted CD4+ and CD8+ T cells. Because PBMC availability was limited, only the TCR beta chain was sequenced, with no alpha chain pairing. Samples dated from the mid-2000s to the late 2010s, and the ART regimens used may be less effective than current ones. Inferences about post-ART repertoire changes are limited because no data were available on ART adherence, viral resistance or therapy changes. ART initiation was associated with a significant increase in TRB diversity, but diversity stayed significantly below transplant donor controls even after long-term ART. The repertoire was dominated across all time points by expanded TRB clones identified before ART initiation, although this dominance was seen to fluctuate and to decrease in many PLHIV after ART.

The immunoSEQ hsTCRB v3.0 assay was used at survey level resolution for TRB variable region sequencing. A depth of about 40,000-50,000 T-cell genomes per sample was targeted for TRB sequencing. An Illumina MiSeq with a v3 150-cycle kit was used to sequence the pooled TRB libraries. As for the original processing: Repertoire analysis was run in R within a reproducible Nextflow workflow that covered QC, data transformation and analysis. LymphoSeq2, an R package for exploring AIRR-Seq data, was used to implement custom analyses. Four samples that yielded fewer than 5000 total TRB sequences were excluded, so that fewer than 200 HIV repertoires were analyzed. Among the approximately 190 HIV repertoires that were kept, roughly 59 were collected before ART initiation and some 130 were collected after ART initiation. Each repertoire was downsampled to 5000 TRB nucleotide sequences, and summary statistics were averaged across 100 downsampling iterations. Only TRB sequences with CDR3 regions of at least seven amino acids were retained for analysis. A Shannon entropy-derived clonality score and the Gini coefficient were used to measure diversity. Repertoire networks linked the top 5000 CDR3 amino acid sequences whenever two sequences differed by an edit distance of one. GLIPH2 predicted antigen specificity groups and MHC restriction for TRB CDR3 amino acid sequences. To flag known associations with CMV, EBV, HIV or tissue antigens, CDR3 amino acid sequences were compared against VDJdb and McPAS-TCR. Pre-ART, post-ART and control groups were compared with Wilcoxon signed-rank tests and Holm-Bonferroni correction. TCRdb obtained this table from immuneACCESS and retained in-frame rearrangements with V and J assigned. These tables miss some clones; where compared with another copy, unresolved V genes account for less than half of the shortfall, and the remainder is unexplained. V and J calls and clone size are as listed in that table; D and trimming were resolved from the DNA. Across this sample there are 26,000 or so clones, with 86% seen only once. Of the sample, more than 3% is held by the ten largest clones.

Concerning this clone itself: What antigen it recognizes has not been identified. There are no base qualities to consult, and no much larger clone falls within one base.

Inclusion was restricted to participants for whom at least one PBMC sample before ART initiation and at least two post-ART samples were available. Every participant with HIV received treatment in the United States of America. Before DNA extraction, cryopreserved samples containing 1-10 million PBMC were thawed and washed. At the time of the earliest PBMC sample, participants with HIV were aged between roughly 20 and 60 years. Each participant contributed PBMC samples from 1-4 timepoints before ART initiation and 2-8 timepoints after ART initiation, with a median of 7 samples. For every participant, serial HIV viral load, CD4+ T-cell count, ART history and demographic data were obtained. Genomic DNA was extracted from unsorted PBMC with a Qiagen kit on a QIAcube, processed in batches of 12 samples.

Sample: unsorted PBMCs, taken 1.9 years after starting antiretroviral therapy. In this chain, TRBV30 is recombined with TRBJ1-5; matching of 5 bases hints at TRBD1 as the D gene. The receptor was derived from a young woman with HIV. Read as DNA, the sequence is TGTGCCTGGAGTGACGGGACGGATAGCAATCAGCCCCAGCATTTT. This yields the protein CAWSDGTDSNQPQHF.